This T cell receptor (beta chain) was recovered during a study of cytomegalovirus exposure and HLA in healthy donors. Study at large: Unique TCRs from HLA-typed donors, 70 million to 100 million of them, were held in an early data release. Study conclusions and caveats: DRB1 had the most TCR associations and HLA-C the fewest, a later analysis found, with rates varying by HLA locus.

Researchers ran the PCR with 60 Vbeta and 13 Jbeta primers. Generated by immunoSEQ multiplex PCR, the TCRdb table keeps only in-frame clones and is missing some. The sample shows some 160,000 clones, around 70% of them seen only once. V was clipped by 0 bases and J by 4 bases, with 13 bases between them. This CDR3 is 15 amino acids long. In germline, CDR1 is SGDLS, CDR2 YYNGEE. Notes on this clone: Antigen: not known. The same CDR3 arises from other DNA sequences in this sample as well.

The chain uses TRBV9 and TRBJ2-5, with D perhaps TRBD2 (6 bases). The specimen was PBMCs. This clonotype was obtained from a man aged 35 to 55 in good health and CMV-seronegative. The CDR3 region has the DNA TGTGCCAGCAGCGTAGGTCTCGGGGGTCGAGAGACCCAGTACTTC. This codes for CASSVGLGGRETQYF.